The 23 T cell receptor beta chains below were found in one sample sequenced in a study of beta chain features in type 1 diabetes. Points from the study as a whole: A moderate, significant TCRB CDR3 shortening appeared in type 1 diabetes across four CD4+ subsets.

No antigens are known for them. Expressed TCRB transcripts were sequenced because the isolated RNA had all been reverse transcribed beforehand. Libraries were prepared by immunoSEQ multiplex PCR; TCRdb keeps only in-frame clonotypes and omits some of them. The sample yields 100,000 to 150,000 clones, roughly 10% seen once. The specimen was central memory CD4+ T cells from blood. These receptors were obtained from a young man with type 1 diabetes.

The chain links TRBV18 to TRBJ2-7; tentatively, D is TRBD1 (5 bases). Germline CDR1 and CDR2: KGHSH and LQKENI. The V and J ends lost 0 bases and 4 bases respectively, with 10 bases between them. The CDR3 spans 14 residues. The CDR3 protein is CASSPPETVYEQYF. CDR3 DNA sequence: TGTGCCAGCTCACCACCCGAGACAGTTTACGAGCAGTACTTC.

The table lists this clone with a few counts. The chain recombines TRBV2 with TRBJ1-5, with TRBD1 identical over 9 bases. V gave up 3 bases and J gave up 6 bases; unmatched junction bases: 6. This CDR3 has 15 amino acids. Germline V CDR1 and CDR2: SNHLY, FYNNEI. The CDR3 sequence is CASSDVGQGSQPQHF. CDR3 nucleotide sequence: TGTGCCAGCAGTGACGTCGGACAGGGGAGTCAGCCCCAGCATTTT.

This chain connects TRBV11-2 to TRBJ1-2; D unresolved. This CDR3 is built from 14 residues. Trimming cost V 2 bases and J 4 bases, with 11 bases left between them. Germline lookup yields CDR1 SGHAT and CDR2 FQNNGV. The CDR3 loop is CASSLLGVFYGYTF. DNA for the CDR3: TGTGCCAGCAGCTTACTCGGGGTATTCTATGGCTACACCTTC.

This clone has more than one count but fewer than ten. The chain joins TRBV7-2 to TRBJ2-3; maybe TRBD2 (6 bases). Trimming shortened V by 5 bases and J by 2 bases, and 17 bases separated the two germline ends. The CDR3 consists of 16 residues. CDR1 and CDR2 (germline): SGHTA, FQGNSA. The CDR3: CASSPPNSGDTDTQYF. DNA of the CDR3: TGTGCCAGCAGCCCCCCCAATTCGGGGGACACAGATACGCAGTATTTT.

V usage is TRBV7-2 and J usage is TRBJ2-1; D might be TRBD1 (6 bases). This CDR3 spans 17 amino acids. Between the trimmed V and J ends, which lost 2 bases and 0 bases, there was a span of 14 bases. Germline V gene data show CDR1 as SGHTA and CDR2 as FQGNSA. The CDR3 DNA follows: TGTGCCAGCAGCTTAATGCCGGCAGGGGTCTCCTACAATGAGCAGTTCTTC. Residues: CASSLMPAGVSYNEQFF.

Here the CDR3 DNA reads TGCGCCAGCAGCTCCTCCGGACAGGGGACCTCCTACGAGCAGTACTTC. Its translation is CASSSSGQGTSYEQYF. The rearrangement uses TRBV5-1 and TRBJ2-7; 9 bases match TRBD1. This CDR3 is 16 amino acids long. In germline, CDR1 is SGHRS, CDR2 YFSETQ. The J segment lost 0 bases and the V segment lost 3 bases, leaving 7 bases of the junction unmatched.

The V call is TRBV30, the J call TRBJ2-5; TRBD2 aligns across 11 bases. This CDR3 is 16 amino acids long. With 0 bases clipped from V and 3 bases from J, the junction kept 6 bases outside the gene matches. The germline CDR1 and CDR2 sequences are GTSNPN and SVGIG (reference sequence). CDR3 sequence (DNA): TGTGCCTGGAGTGTCGGGCTAGCGGGGGGAAAAGAGACCCAGTACTTC. Translating gives CAWSVGLAGGKETQYF.

This clone was seen a handful of times. The rearrangement joins TRBV19 to TRBJ2-3, with a weak D call TRBD2 (6 bases). Germline CDR1 is LNHDA and CDR2 is SQIVND (reference sequence). V lost 3 bases, J lost 4 bases, and 8 bases lay in between. The CDR3 contains 13 residues. The CDR3, as DNA: TGTGCCAGTAGTATTGGCGGGGCAGATACGCAGTATTTT. This gives the protein CASSIGGADTQYF.

This clone was counted a few times. The CDR3 loop is CASSHLGDRGNEQYF. CDR3 bases: TGCGCCAGCAGCCACCTTGGGGACAGGGGCAACGAGCAGTACTTC. The chain uses TRBV5-1 and TRBJ2-7, with 10 bases lining up with TRBD1. Losses at the gene ends were 4 bases for V and 5 bases for J; bases not matched to a gene: 9. Looked up from germline, CDR1 is SGHRS and CDR2 is YFSETQ. There are 15 residues in the CDR3.

This clone was detected only a few times. The gene calls are TRBV6-6 and TRBJ2-4, with D perhaps matching TRBD1 (6 bases). V dropped 6 bases and J dropped 16 bases, with 22 bases sitting between them. The CDR3 loop spans 13 amino acids. Germline V gene lookup returns CDR1 MNHNY and CDR2 SVGAGI (reference sequence). DNA of the CDR3: TGTGCCAGCAGCCGACTCGGCCGGGACAATGGATACTTC. Residues: CASSRLGRDNGYF.

About this clone: This CDR3 is also generated by other DNA sequences in the sample. V usage is TRBV9 and J usage is TRBJ1-1; tentatively, D is TRBD1 (6 bases). CDR1 and CDR2 (germline): SGDLS, YYNGEE. V shed 3 bases and J shed 1 base, with 7 bases lying between them. The CDR3 has 13 amino acids. CDR3 residues: CASSAQGNTEAFF. The CDR3 nucleotides are TGTGCCAGCAGCGCACAGGGGAACACTGAAGCTTTCTTT.

The rearrangement joins TRBV2 to TRBJ2-3; TRBD2 aligns across 9 bases. CDR3 size: 15 residues. Germline CDR1 SNHLY, CDR2 FYNNEI. V gave up 1 base and J gave up 4 bases; unmatched junction bases: 3. The CDR3 DNA sequence: TGTGCCAGCAGTGAAGTTGGCGGGGGGGCAGATACGCAGTATTTT. As protein: CASSEVGGGADTQYF.

The rearrangement links TRBV6-5 to TRBJ1-2, with 7 bases fitting TRBD1. This CDR3 comprises 14 residues. Trimming cost V 4 bases and J 4 bases; bases outside gene matches: 6. The germline V gene has CDR1 MNHEY and CDR2 SVGAGI. CDR3 amino acids: CASSSGGNGYGYTF. The CDR3 coding sequence is TGTGCCAGCAGTTCAGGGGGAAACGGCTATGGCTACACCTTC.

J is TRBJ1-3 and V is TRBV30; D remains unclear. Trimming took 7 bases from V and 2 from J, leaving 24 bases between them. This CDR3 spans 17 amino acids. Germline V gene sequence: CDR1 GTSNPN, CDR2 SVGIG (reference sequence). The CDR3 nucleotides are TGTGCCTTTACATTTCTGGTCGCCGGGAGACCTGGAAACACCATATATTTT. Protein product: CAFTFLVAGRPGNTIYF.

This chain joins TRBV9 and TRBJ2-3; D unresolved. CDR3 length: 14 amino acids. The V gene lost 1 base and the J gene lost 0 bases, with 6 bases spanning the gap. Germline V gene sequence: CDR1 SGDLS, CDR2 YYNGEE. CDR3 sequence (DNA): TGTGCCAGCAGCGTAAGTACTAGCACAGATACGCAGTATTTT. Protein: CASSVSTSTDTQYF.

This chain uses TRBV9 with TRBJ1-2; D is undetermined. CDR3 length equals 11 residues. The ends were cut back, 4 bases at V and 5 bases at J, with 6 bases in the middle. Germline CDR1 is SGDLS and CDR2 is YYNGEE. The CDR3 DNA reads TGTGCCAGCAGCCGGGGTTATGGCTACACCTTC. It translates to CASSRGYGYTF.

This clone has more than one count but fewer than ten. One junction end disagrees with the germline gene, perhaps due to a read error. The chain employs TRBV5-4 and TRBJ2-3; perhaps TRBD2 as D (7 bases). Germline assignment: CDR1 SGHNT and CDR2 YYREEE (reference sequence). CDR3 length equals 17 residues. DNA for the CDR3: TGCGCCAGCAGCCAAGGAGGACGGGGGGCCTACACAGATACGCAGTATTTT. It translates to CASSQGGRGAYTDTQYF.

This clone was seen a few times. The chain uses TRBV15 and TRBJ2-5; a weak D match, TRBD2 (7 bases). This CDR3 spans 14 amino acids. Germline values: CDR1 LNHNV, CDR2 YYDKDF (reference sequence). Trimming took 5 bases from V and 5 from J, leaving 15 bases between them. This CDR3 reads CATSPGRGGETQYF. The CDR3, as DNA: TGTGCCACCAGCCCCGGCAGGGGAGGGGAGACCCAGTACTTC.

This clone has more than one count but fewer than ten. The chain joins TRBV4-2 to TRBJ2-3, with 11 bases identical to TRBD2. Germline CDR1 reads LGHNA; CDR2 reads YNFKEQ. The CDR3 is 18 residues long. V lost 1 base, J lost 4 bases, and 10 bases stayed unmatched. This CDR3 reads CASSQVSGGGTSADTQYF. CDR3 bases: TGTGCCAGCAGCCAAGTTAGCGGGGGGGGCACCTCCGCAGATACGCAGTATTTT.

The V gene is TRBV7-2, the J gene TRBJ2-6; 7 bases line up with TRBD1. Germline CDR1 is SGHTA and CDR2 is FQGNSA. V was clipped by 5 bases and J by 0 bases; unmatched bases: 7. This CDR3 has 17 residues. This CDR3 is CASSPGQDFSGANVLTF. CDR3 nucleotides: TGTGCCAGCAGCCCCGGACAGGACTTCTCTGGGGCCAACGTCCTGACTTTC.

The chain recombines TRBV11-2 with TRBJ1-6, with TRBD1 matching 8 bases. Germline V gene sequence: CDR1 SGHAT, CDR2 FQNNGV. This CDR3 comprises 15 residues. The trim removed 3 bases at V and 10 bases at J, leaving 8 bases unmatched. CDR3 nucleotide sequence: TGTGCCAGCAGCTTCACCGGGACAGGAGGATCACCCCTCCACTTT. Translated, it gives CASSFTGTGGSPLHF.

This clone was detected many times. The rearrangement uses TRBV18 and TRBJ1-6; 9 bases agree with TRBD1. The CDR3 is made up of 18 amino acids. Germline CDR1 KGHSH, CDR2 LQKENI. Germline trimming cut 2 bases from V and 5 bases from J; bases unmatched to any gene: 10. The CDR3 sequence: CASSPSGQGTPNNSPLHF. As DNA, the CDR3 is TGTGCCAGCTCACCATCGGGACAGGGAACCCCTAATAATTCACCCCTCCACTTT.

The chain carries TRBV7-2 and TRBJ2-3; tentative D call: TRBD2 (5 bases). The V end was cut by 0 bases, the J end by 3 bases, with 10 bases between. Germline V gene lookup returns CDR1 SGHTA and CDR2 FQGNSA. The CDR3 sequence is 15 residues long. In nucleotides, the CDR3 is TGTGCCAGCAGCTTAGCTACTAGGGCGACAGATACGCAGTATTTT. It yields the protein CASSLATRATDTQYF.